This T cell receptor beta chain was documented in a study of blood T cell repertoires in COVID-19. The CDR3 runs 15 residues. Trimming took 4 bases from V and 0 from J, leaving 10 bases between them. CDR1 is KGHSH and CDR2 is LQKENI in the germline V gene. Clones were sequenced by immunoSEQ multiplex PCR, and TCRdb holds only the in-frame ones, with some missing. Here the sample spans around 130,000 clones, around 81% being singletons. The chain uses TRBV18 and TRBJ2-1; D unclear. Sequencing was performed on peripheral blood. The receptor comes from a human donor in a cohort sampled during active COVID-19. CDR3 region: CASSLPGSSYNEQFF. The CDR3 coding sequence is TGTGCCAGCTCACTTCCAGGCAGCTCCTACAATGAGCAGTTCTTC. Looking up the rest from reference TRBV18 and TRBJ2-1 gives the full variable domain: NAGVMQNPRHLVRRRGQEARLRCSPMKGHSHVYWYRQLPEEGLKFMVYLQKENIIDESGMPKERFSAEFPKEGPSILRIQQVVRGDSAAYFCASSLPGSSYNEQFFGPGTRLTVL.